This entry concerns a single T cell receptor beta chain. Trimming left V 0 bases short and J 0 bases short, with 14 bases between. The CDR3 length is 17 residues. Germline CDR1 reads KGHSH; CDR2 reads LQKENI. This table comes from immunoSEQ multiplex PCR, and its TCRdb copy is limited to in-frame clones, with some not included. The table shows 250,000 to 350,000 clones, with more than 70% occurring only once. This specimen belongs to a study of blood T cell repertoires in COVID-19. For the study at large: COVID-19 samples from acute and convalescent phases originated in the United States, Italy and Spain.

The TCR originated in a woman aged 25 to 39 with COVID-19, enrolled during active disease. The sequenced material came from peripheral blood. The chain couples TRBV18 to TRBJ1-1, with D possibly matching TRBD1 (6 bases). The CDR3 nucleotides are TGTGCCAGCTCACCACCGCTTCAGGGGCGGATGAACACTGAAGCTTTCTTT. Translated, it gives CASSPPLQGRMNTEAFF. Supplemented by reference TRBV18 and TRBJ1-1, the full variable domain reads NAGVMQNPRHLVRRRGQEARLRCSPMKGHSHVYWYRQLPEEGLKFMVYLQKENIIDESGMPKERFSAEFPKEGPSILRIQQVVRGDSAAYFCASSPPLQGRMNTEAFFGQGTRLTVV.